This entry describes one T cell receptor beta chain. The target antigen is unknown. Unique molecular identifiers tagged the TCRbeta library. TCRdb reprocessed the PCR reads with MiXCR, giving one entry per CDR3 protein. This table holds about a million distinct CDR3 sequences, roughly 29% found once. The data are from a study of T-cell reconstitution after alpha-beta-depleted transplantation in children. Study-level findings and limits: T-cell counts and diversity at one year following transplant were attributed mainly to newly produced T cells. Several hundred expanded graft clones reportedly supplied alpha-beta T cells about two months after transplant.

The receptor comes from a boy under three years old who had a stem cell transplant for SCID, so the T cells may come from the graft donor. Sequenced material: PBMCs, mostly from graft donor cells, taken 360 days after TCRalphabeta/CD19-depleted stem cell transplant.

This CDR3 reads CASSYLGRGGTEAFF. The CDR3 bases are TGTGCCAGCAGTTATTTGGGGAGGGGGGGAACTGAAGCTTTCTTT. The V call is TRBV6-5, the J call TRBJ1-1; weak D call: TRBD1 (6 bases). Germline assignment: CDR1 MNHEY and CDR2 SVGAGI. The CDR3 consists of 15 residues. The V end lost 3 bases, the J end lost 5 bases, and 16 bases lay between the germline ends.